A selection of T cell receptor beta chains follows, all from one sample in a study of CXCR3-negative and CXCR3-positive naive CD8 T cells. TCRdb re-called the 5' RACE reads and shows each CDR3 protein once, DNA omitted. The listing contains some 68,000 distinct CDR3 sequences. Sequenced sample: naive CXCR3+ CD8+ T cells from blood. These TCRs come from a human donor in good health. Some clones in this sample may be carry-over from other donors' samples. The CDR3 runs from the conserved cysteine through the conserved F or W. Expanded clones get a size class; other rows say once, few or many, or leave the size out.

clone_size j_call v_call cdr3_aa
. TRBJ2-7 TRBV3-1 CASSPAGVNYEQYF
. TRBJ2-1 TRBV14 CASSQGGPSYNEQFF
. TRBJ2-7 TRBV13 CASSRTGGEQYF
. TRBJ2-2 TRBV7-6 CASSPTGGSGTGELFF
. TRBJ2-7 TRBV18 CASSRAREDEQYF
. TRBJ2-1 TRBV7-9 CASSPLGSGEQFF
. TRBJ2-2 TRBV7-9 CASSQGSGAGELFF
. TRBJ2-7 TRBV29-1 CSGTVGGYEQYF
. TRBJ2-1 TRBV12-3/TRBV12-4 CASSWSHRGNSYNEQFF
. TRBJ1-5 TRBV6-2/TRBV6-3 CASSYRDLDSNQPQHF
. TRBJ2-1 TRBV10-3 CAISELGVEQFF
. TRBJ1-5 TRBV20-1 CSARDGPGQPQHF
. TRBJ1-1 TRBV29-1 CSVERIQGAFF
medium-sized TRBJ2-1 TRBV6-2/TRBV6-3 CASSLGGTYNEQFF
. TRBJ2-1 TRBV7-6 CASSPRTSRYNEQFF
. TRBJ2-7 TRBV7-6 CASSPHDGYEQYF
. TRBJ1-2 TRBV7-8 CASSLDRGGNGYTF
. TRBJ2-2 TRBV20-1 CSARTGTTNTGELFF